Below, one TCR beta chain is given with its context. Its specificity is not known. J was trimmed by 0 bases and V by 6 bases; bases with no gene match: 4. Germline V gene sequence: CDR1 MDHEN, CDR2 SYDVKM. The CDR3 loop spans 14 amino acids. These data belong to a study of graft-versus-host responses after intestinal transplantation. Study overall: Multivisceral, liver-intestinal, or isolated intestinal grafts were transplanted into recipients. After anti-thymocyte globulin induction, recipients took tacrolimus and steroids for about 3 years.

Notes on the study in general: Analysis identified GvH clones in recipient marrow, with some appearing first in ileum or blood. Association was observed between peak circulating GvH clone levels and early post-transplant HvG declines.

Using immunoSEQ multiplex PCR, the repertoire was profiled, and TCRdb retains in-frame clones only, with some absent. The sample has tens of thousands of clones, approximately 95% seen once; the top ten hold around 6.3%. The gene calls are TRBV28 and TRBJ1-1; 7 bases are a match to TRBD1. This TCR was recovered from a human patient who received an intestinal transplant, so some T cells may come from the graft donor. This sample comprised PBMCs, obtained more than 750 days after a first intestinal transplant, on the day of a second. The chain's CDR3 is CASSLGQLNTEAFF. The CDR3 coding sequence is TGTGCCAGCAGCCTGGGACAGTTGAACACTGAAGCTTTCTTT.